This T cell receptor (beta chain) was found in a study of blood T cell repertoires in COVID-19. V shed 0 bases and J 1 base; nucleotides not matched to a gene: 2. Germline V lookup: CDR1 SGHTA, CDR2 FQGNSA. The CDR3 has 17 residues. Some clones are missing from TCRdb's copy, which holds only in-frame ones; the method was immunoSEQ multiplex PCR. The repertoire holds around 150,000 clones, 65% to 90% seen once, with around 3.3% in the top ten. The chain recombines TRBV7-2 with TRBJ2-1; 11 bases fit TRBD2. The sequence was collected from a man aged 70 or older with acute or convalescent COVID-19. Sequencing was performed on peripheral blood. The CDR3: CASSLAPSGGSYNEQFF. The DNA of the CDR3 is TGTGCCAGCAGCTTAGCGCCTAGCGGGGGGTCCTACAATGAGCAGTTCTTC.